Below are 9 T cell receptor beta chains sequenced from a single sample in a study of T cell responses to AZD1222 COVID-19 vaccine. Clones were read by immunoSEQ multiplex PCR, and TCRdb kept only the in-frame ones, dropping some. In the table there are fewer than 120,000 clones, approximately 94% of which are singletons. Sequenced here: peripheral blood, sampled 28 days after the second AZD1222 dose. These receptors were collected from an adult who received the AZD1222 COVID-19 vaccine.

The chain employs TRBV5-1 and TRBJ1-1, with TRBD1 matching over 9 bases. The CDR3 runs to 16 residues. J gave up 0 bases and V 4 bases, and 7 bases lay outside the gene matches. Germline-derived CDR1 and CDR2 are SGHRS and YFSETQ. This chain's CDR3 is CASSATTGGLNTEAFF. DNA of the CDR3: TGCGCCAGCAGCGCCACTACAGGGGGCTTGAACACTGAAGCTTTCTTT.

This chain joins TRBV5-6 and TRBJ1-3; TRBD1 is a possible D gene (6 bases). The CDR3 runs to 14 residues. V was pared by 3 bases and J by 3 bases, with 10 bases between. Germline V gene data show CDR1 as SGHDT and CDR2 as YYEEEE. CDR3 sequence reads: CASSWTDFGNTIYF. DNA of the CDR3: TGTGCCAGCAGCTGGACAGATTTTGGAAACACCATATATTTT.

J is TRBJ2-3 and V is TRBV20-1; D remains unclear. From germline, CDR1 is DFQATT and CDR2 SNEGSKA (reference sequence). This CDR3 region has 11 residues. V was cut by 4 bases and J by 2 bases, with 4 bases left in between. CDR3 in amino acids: CSATYTDTQYF. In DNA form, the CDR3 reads TGCAGTGCTACATACACAGATACGCAGTATTTT.

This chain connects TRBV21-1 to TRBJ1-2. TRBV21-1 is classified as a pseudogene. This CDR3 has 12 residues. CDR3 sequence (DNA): TGTGCCAGCAGCAAAGTAGGTGGTGGCTACACCTTC. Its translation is CASSKVGGGYTF.

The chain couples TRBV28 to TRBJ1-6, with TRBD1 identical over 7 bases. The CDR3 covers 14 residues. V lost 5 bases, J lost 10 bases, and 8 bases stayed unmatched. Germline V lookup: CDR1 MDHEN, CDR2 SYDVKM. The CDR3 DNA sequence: TGTGCCAGCAGTCCGACAGGGTTTGTCTCACCCCTCCACTTT. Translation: CASSPTGFVSPLHF. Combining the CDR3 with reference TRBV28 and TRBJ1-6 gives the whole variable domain DVKVTQSSRYLVKRTGEKVFLECVQDMDHENMFWYRQDPGLGLRLIYFSYDVKMKEKGDIPEGYSVSREKKERFSLILESASTNQTSMYLCASSPTGFVSPLHFGNGTRLTVT.

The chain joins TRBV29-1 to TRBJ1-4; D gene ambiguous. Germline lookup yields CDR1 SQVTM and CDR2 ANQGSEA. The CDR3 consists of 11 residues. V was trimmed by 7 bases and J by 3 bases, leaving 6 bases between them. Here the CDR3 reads CSGRSNEKLFF. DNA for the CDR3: TGCAGCGGGCGATCTAATGAAAAACTGTTTTTT.

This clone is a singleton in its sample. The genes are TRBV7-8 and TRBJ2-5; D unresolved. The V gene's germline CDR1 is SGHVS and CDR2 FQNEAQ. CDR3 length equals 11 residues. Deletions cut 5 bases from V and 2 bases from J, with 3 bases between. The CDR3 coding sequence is TGTGCCAGCAGCCAACAAGAGACCCAGTACTTC. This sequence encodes CASSQQETQYF.

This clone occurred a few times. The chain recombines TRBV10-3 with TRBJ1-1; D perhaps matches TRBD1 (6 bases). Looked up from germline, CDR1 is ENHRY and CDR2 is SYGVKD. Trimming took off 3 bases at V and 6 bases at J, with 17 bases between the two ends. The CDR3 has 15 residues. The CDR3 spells CAISENRVGHSEAFF. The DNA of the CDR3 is TGTGCCATCAGTGAAAACAGGGTAGGACACTCTGAAGCTTTCTTT.

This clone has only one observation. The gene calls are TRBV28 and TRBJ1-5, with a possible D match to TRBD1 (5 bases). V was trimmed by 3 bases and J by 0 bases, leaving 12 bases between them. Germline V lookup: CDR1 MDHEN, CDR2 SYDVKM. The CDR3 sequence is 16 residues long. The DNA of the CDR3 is TGTGCCAGCAGTTTCGTTGGGGCGTCTAGCAATCAGCCCCAGCATTTT. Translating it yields CASSFVGASSNQPQHF.